The T cell receptor (beta chain) under discussion was sequenced for a study of T-cell memory formation after mild COVID-19. About the study: TCR clustering was largely donor specific.

Whole-study results and caveats: Among contracting clones, CD4+ were mainly CM/EM and CD8+ enriched in EMRA. Clones shrinking between day 15 and 85 showed a balanced CD4/CD8 split, and those that grew later tilted toward CD4+.

Germline V CDR1 and CDR2: LNHDA, SQIVND (reference sequence). The CDR3 covers 12 residues. Trimming stripped 6 bases from V and 6 bases from J, with 9 bases between. Points on this clonotype: What it recognizes is unknown.

Constant-segment primers served in 5'RACE that generated TCR alpha and TCR beta cDNA libraries bearing sample barcodes and UMIs. TCRdb redid the calling of the 5' RACE reads with MiXCR, one entry per CDR3 protein. The sample includes around 180,000 distinct CDR3 sequences, approximately 17% of them seen just once. The genes are TRBV19 and TRBJ1-5; D gene uncertain. Input material: PBMCs or a T cell subset sorted from them (not recorded which). This TCR was sampled from a young man who had mild COVID-19 (a few samples of this study predate the infection). Cell type and time point are not known. The CDR3 coding sequence is TGTGCCAGTAGCGGGAGAAGTCAGCCCCAGCATTTT. This translates into CASSGRSQPQHF.